One and the same sample provided the 13 T cell receptor beta chains below, sequenced in a study of T cells after yellow fever vaccination. TCRdb redid the calling of the 5' RACE reads with MiXCR, one entry per CDR3 protein. Of under 600,000 distinct CDR3 sequences listed, 20% to 25% are singletons. The sequencing used PBMCs, collected approximately 22 days after the first yellow fever vaccination. The receptors here all came from a man younger than 35 who received the YFV17D yellow fever vaccine.

Only a few counts were recorded for this clonotype. This rearrangement joins TRBV3-1 to TRBJ2-1; no definite D call. With 2 bases removed from V and 11 bases from J, the gap between germline ends came to 7 bases. The CDR3 runs 11 residues. Germline loops: CDR1 LGHDT, CDR2 YNNKEL (reference sequence). CDR3 sequence reads: CASSQSGKQFF. The CDR3 DNA is TGTGCCAGCAGCCAATCGGGTAAGCAGTTCTTC.

This clonotype was detected a few times. The chain is built from TRBV20-1 and TRBJ2-2, with D perhaps TRBD2 (7 bases). Trimming took off 3 bases at V and 5 bases at J, with 16 bases between the two ends. The germline CDR1 and CDR2 sequences are DFQATT and SNEGSKA (reference sequence). The CDR3 is made up of 15 amino acids. CDR3 nucleotides: TGCAGTGCTAGGAGGGGGGGGCCGGGGACCGGGGAGCTGTTTTTT. Its translation is CSARRGGPGTGELFF.

The chain couples TRBV3-1 to TRBJ1-1; D remains ambiguous. The CDR3 totals 15 residues. Per the germline V gene, CDR1 is LGHDT and CDR2 is YNNKEL (reference sequence). V shed 0 bases and J shed 0 bases, with 8 bases lying between them. CDR3: CASSQDPQMNTEAFF. In DNA form, the CDR3 reads TGTGCCAGCAGCCAAGATCCCCAGATGAACACTGAAGCTTTCTTT.

The chain has TRBV6-5 and TRBJ2-3; D remains unclear. The CDR3 runs to 14 residues. Germline V gives CDR1 MNHEY, CDR2 SVGAGI. V was cut by 0 bases and J by 3 bases, with 7 bases left in between. The DNA of the CDR3 is TGTGCCAGCAGTTACTCGTCCCGGACAGATACGCAGTATTTT. Amino acids: CASSYSSRTDTQYF.

The chain links TRBV14 to TRBJ2-3, with 10 bases lining up with TRBD2. V trimming: 4 bases; J trimming: 5 bases; junction bases outside the gene matches: 9. This CDR3 comprises 16 residues. Per germline, CDR1 SGHDN and CDR2 FVKESK. In nucleotides, the CDR3 is TGTGCCAGCAGCCGACCAGCGGGGGGGCCAGGAGATACGCAGTATTTT. Translating gives CASSRPAGGPGDTQYF.

The chain uses TRBV4-1 and TRBJ2-7, with 8 positions matching TRBD1. In germline, CDR1 is MGHRA, CDR2 YSYEKL. The CDR3 is made up of 15 amino acids. V was pared by 0 bases and J by 5 bases, with 6 bases of the junction left unmatched. CDR3 protein: CASSQDMGQADEQYF. In nucleotides, the CDR3 is TGCGCCAGCAGCCAAGATATGGGACAGGCCGACGAGCAGTACTTC.

The chain employs TRBV18 and TRBJ2-3; 7 bases are a match to TRBD1. The CDR3 spans 15 residues. V lost 4 bases to trimming and J lost 0 bases; unmatched junction nucleotides: 4. Germline values: CDR1 KGHSH, CDR2 LQKENI. The CDR3 sequence is CASSLNRGSTDTQYF. CDR3 in DNA: TGTGCCAGCTCACTAAACAGGGGCAGCACAGATACGCAGTATTTT.

The chain employs TRBV12-3 or TRBV12-4 and TRBJ1-6; TRBD1 matches 8 bases. The CDR3 consists of 13 residues. V trimming: 8 bases; J trimming: 10 bases; junction bases outside the gene matches: 7. This CDR3 is CASGTGVRSPLHF. Here the CDR3 DNA reads TGTGCCAGCGGGACAGGCGTGAGGTCACCCCTCCACTTT.

This clonotype was observed a handful of times. This chain links TRBV18 with TRBJ2-5, with 10 bases matching TRBD1. Losses at the gene ends were 5 bases for V and 2 bases for J; bases not matched to a gene: 5. Germline lookup yields CDR1 KGHSH and CDR2 LQKENI. This CDR3 has 15 residues. The CDR3, as DNA: TGTGCCAGCTCAGTCGGACAGGGGGAACAAGAGACCCAGTACTTC. Protein product: CASSVGQGEQETQYF.

This clonotype was seen a handful of times. This chain links TRBV18 with TRBJ1-1; the D is unclear. Germline lookup yields CDR1 KGHSH and CDR2 LQKENI. Trimming shortened V by 3 bases and J by 8 bases, and 25 bases separated the two germline ends. The CDR3 contains 17 residues. The CDR3 reads CASSPRNFENPRPEAFF. The CDR3, as DNA: TGTGCCAGCTCACCGCGGAACTTCGAGAATCCTCGGCCCGAAGCTTTCTTT.

The chain uses TRBV7-8 and TRBJ2-5; possibly TRBD1 for D (6 bases). The CDR3 runs 15 residues. V shed 5 bases and J shed 5 bases, with 18 bases lying between them. From germline, CDR1 is SGHVS and CDR2 FQNEAQ. The CDR3 protein is CASSPTYRVLETQYF. CDR3 bases: TGTGCCAGCAGCCCGACCTACAGGGTATTGGAGACCCAGTACTTC.

A word on this clonotype: A single base separates this from a much larger clone, so it may be a read error. The chain couples TRBV7-2 to TRBJ2-1; the D gene could be TRBD1 or TRBD2 (5 bases each). Between the trimmed V and J ends, which lost 3 bases and 0 bases, there was a span of 12 bases. CDR3 length: 16 residues. Per germline, CDR1 SGHTA and CDR2 FQGNSA. In DNA, the CDR3 is TGTGCCAGCAGCTTTGTCGGGGCCCGCTCCTACAATGAGCAGTTCTTC. Translation: CASSFVGARSYNEQFF.

The rearrangement joins TRBV27 to TRBJ2-6; no reliable D call. The CDR3 has 14 amino acids. CDR1 and CDR2 (germline): MNHEY, SMNVEV (reference sequence). The ends were cut back, 7 bases at V and 0 bases at J, with 7 bases in the middle. CDR3 DNA sequence: TGTGCCAGCACACGGTACTCTGGGGCCAACGTCCTGACTTTC. It encodes CASTRYSGANVLTF.